One sample yielded the 21 T cell receptor delta chains listed below, sequenced in a study of gamma-delta T cells after stem cell transplantation. TCRdb fed the RT-PCR reads to CATT. Of about 700 delta-chain clones listed, around 5.5% are singletons. Sequenced input: gamma-delta T cells. Receptors were obtained from a human donor. It is not recorded whose cells these are; they may come from a transplant donor.

This clone was detected a few times. A much larger clone sits a single nucleotide away, making a read error possible. Other DNA sequences in the sample encode the same CDR3. The chain recombines TRAV29/DV5 with TRDJ1, with 7 bases lining up with TRDD3. CDR1 NSMFDY and CDR2 ISSIKDK come from the germline V gene. The CDR3 covers 22 residues. The CDR3 sequence is CAASSQRRRPYWGSKGSDKLIF. CDR3 DNA: TGTGCAGCAAGCTCTCAGCGAAGGAGACCTTACTGGGGATCTAAGGGGAGCGATAAGCTCATCTTT.

This clone was seen more than once but under ten times. TCRdb records a much larger clone's protein for this DNA, with a difference at residue 14 that likely arises from a read error; the protein given is the translation of the DNA. This rearrangement joins TRDV2 to TRDJ1; TRDD3 aligns across 12 bases. CDR1 is GEAIGNYY, CDR2 EKD, per germline. The CDR3 loop spans 18 amino acids. V shed 3 bases and J 6 bases; nucleotides not matched to a gene: 16. The CDR3 sequence: CACDAVLGDTKWTNKLIF. CDR3 bases: TGTGCCTGTGACGCAGTACTGGGGGATACAAAGTGGACCAATAAACTCATCTTT.

The sample holds a few counts of this clone. A far bigger clonotype differs at one base, so this is likely a read error. The same CDR3 can be traced to other DNA sequences in this sample. The V gene is TRDV2, the J gene TRDJ1, with D unresolved. This CDR3 has 14 amino acids. Looked up from germline, CDR1 is GEAIGNYY and CDR2 is EKD. The CDR3 protein is CACDTIGATDKLIF. In DNA, the CDR3 is TGTGCCTGTGATACGATAGGGGCCACCGATAAACTTATCTTT.

Notes on this clone: TCRdb's entry gives the protein of a much larger clone, which mismatches this DNA's translation at residue 7, likely from a read error; the protein reported here is translated from the DNA. The chain combines TRDV2 with TRDJ3; D is perhaps TRDD3 (6 bases). From germline, CDR1 is GEAIGNYY and CDR2 EKD. The CDR3 consists of 18 residues. The V end lost 3 bases, the J end lost 0 bases, and 14 bases lay between the germline ends. CDR3 sequence: CACDPVAGVSWDTRQMFF. For the CDR3, the DNA is TGTGCCTGTGACCCCGTTGCTGGGGTCTCCTGGGACACCCGACAGATGTTTTTC.

The rearrangement links TRDV2 to TRDJ1, with D unclear. Because TCRdb records no J gene, it was assigned here through a match of the DNA to germline. The CDR3 runs to 17 residues. Germline V gives CDR1 GEAIGNYY, CDR2 EKD. The V gene lost 3 bases and the J gene lost 0 bases, with 19 bases spanning the gap. CDR3 residues: CACDVRVETHYTDKLIF. The CDR3 DNA sequence: TGTGCCTGTGACGTACGGGTGGAGACCCACTACACCGATAAACTCATCTTT.

This clone is categorized as medium-sized. The chain links TRDV1 to TRDJ4, with 13 bases that match TRDD3. Germline V gene sequence: CDR1 TSWWSYY, CDR2 QGS. The CDR3 is 26 residues long. The trim removed 3 bases at V and 0 bases at J, leaving 34 bases unmatched. The CDR3 bases are TGTGCTCTTGGGGACCTCAGGGGTATGCTTCCAACCATAGTACTGGGGGATACGCGCGGTACCAGACCCCTGATCTTT. This codes for CALGDLRGMLPTIVLGDTRGTRPLIF.

This clone was recorded a few times. Since a far larger clone is one base different, this is likely a read error. Additional DNA sequences in this sample encode the identical CDR3. The V and J genes are TRDV2 and TRDJ1, with 11 bases aligning to TRDD3. Germline V gene sequence: CDR1 GEAIGNYY, CDR2 EKD. The CDR3 runs 20 residues. CDR3 sequence: CACDTISPGGYPSNTDKLIF. The CDR3, as DNA: TGCGCCTGTGACACCATCTCGCCTGGGGGATACCCCTCTAACACCGATAAACTCATCTTT.

Turning to this clone: This sequence may be a read error, since a much larger clone differs from it by one base. Additional DNA sequences in this sample encode the identical CDR3. The chain has TRDV1 and TRDJ1; 9 nucleotides line up with TRDD3. Germline CDR1 TSWWSYY, CDR2 QGS. V was clipped by 1 base and J by 0 bases; unmatched bases: 21. CDR3 size: 22 residues. Here the CDR3 reads CALGEPAFLGGILPTYTDKLIF. The CDR3 DNA sequence: TGTGCTCTTGGGGAACCGGCTTTCCTAGGGGGGATACTCCCCACGTACACCGATAAACTCATCTTT.

The J gene corresponds to TRDJ4; a V gene call is absent; the table names TRDD3, a call not compared with the DNA. The length of the CDR3 is 19 residues. CDR3 bases: TGTGCTCCTGGGGAACTTCCCCGACTGGGTCTACGCAAAACCCGCCCCCTGATCTTT. It codes for CAPGELPRLGLRKTRPLIF.

The rearrangement uses TRDV2 and TRDJ1; 7 nucleotides align to TRDD3. Germline matching of the DNA provided the J gene here, since TCRdb leaves it blank. CDR1 and CDR2 from the germline V gene are GEAIGNYY and EKD. J gave up 0 bases and V 0 bases, and 18 bases lay outside the gene matches. The CDR3 is 20 amino acids. In DNA, the CDR3 is TGTGCCTGTGACACCAGGTCTGTGGGATACACGGAATGCTACACCGATAAACTCATCTTT. It is translated as CACDTRSVGYTECYTDKLIF.

About this clone: A read error likely explains why the TCRdb protein, taken from a much larger clone, differs from this DNA's translation at residue 11; the protein shown is translated from the DNA. The V and J genes are TRDV1 and TRDJ4; TRDD3 aligns across 7 bases. The CDR3 is 19 residues long. CDR1 TSWWSYY and CDR2 QGS come from the germline V gene. V was clipped by 0 bases and J by 0 bases; unmatched bases: 16. CDR3 residues: CALGELPRLGMRKTRPLIF. DNA for the CDR3: TGTGCTCTTGGGGAACTTCCCCGACTGGGGATGCGCAAAACCAGACCCCTGATCTTT.

As for this clone: Only one base separates this from a far larger clonotype, so it likely reflects a read error. The rearrangement uses TRDV1 and TRDJ1; 11 bases are a match to TRDD3. Trimming removed 2 bases from V and 7 bases from J; junction bases left unmatched: 27. The CDR3 has 22 residues. Germline CDR1 is TSWWSYY and CDR2 is QGS. CDR3 protein: CALGEKFLTLRIILGDIGKLIF. CDR3 nucleotide sequence: TGTGCTCTTGGGGAAAAGTTCCTTACTCTACGGATAATACTGGGGGATATCGGTAAACTCATCTTT.

This clone appeared a few times. TCRdb's listed protein matches a much larger clone and diverges from this DNA's translation at residue 10, likely through a read error; the protein shown comes from the DNA. For the CDR3, the DNA is TGTGCCTGTGACACCGTAGCAGGATACAGTCTTCCGTACACCGATAAACTCATCTTT. Amino acid sequence: CACDTVAGYSLPYTDKLIF. The chain combines TRDV2 with TRDJ1; the D gene is possibly TRDD3 (6 bases). CDR3 length: 19 residues. Per the germline V gene, CDR1 is GEAIGNYY and CDR2 is EKD. V lost 0 bases to trimming and J lost 0 bases, with 22 bases between them.

In this sample, this clone is large. Other DNA sequences in the same sample also yield this CDR3. The rearrangement links TRDV2 to TRDJ1; 7 nucleotides match TRDD3. Germline CDR1 is GEAIGNYY and CDR2 is EKD. The CDR3 runs 19 residues. The V gene end was trimmed by 0 bases and the J gene end by 0 bases; junction bases not matched to a gene: 15. The CDR3 DNA reads as TGTGCCTGTGACACCGTAGCAGGATACGGTCTTCCGTACACCGATAAACTCATCTTT. This sequence encodes CACDTVAGYGLPYTDKLIF.

As for this clone: A single base separates this from a much larger clone, so it may be a read error. The V call is TRDV1, the J call TRDJ1; TRDD3 matches 9 bases. V shed 0 bases, J shed 0 bases, and the junction held 38 bases outside the gene matches. The CDR3 totals 28 residues. Germline lookup yields CDR1 TSWWSYY and CDR2 QGS. The CDR3 coding sequence is TGTGCTCTTGGGGAACTCAGGGGTCCCAGTCCTGTTCAAAACCTATACTGGGGGACATCCCCCAACACCGATAAACTCATCTTT. Its translation is CALGELRGPSPVQNLYWGTSPNTDKLIF.

This clone ranks as medium-sized (0.01 to 0.1%). Given a far larger clone just one base away, this is likely a sequencing read error. Other DNA sequences of this sample code for an identical CDR3. This chain links TRDV2 with TRDJ1; 9 bases agree with TRDD3. This CDR3 region has 16 residues. Germline-derived CDR1 and CDR2 are GEAIGNYY and EKD. CDR3 amino acids: CACDTLGDLYTDKLIF. In nucleotides, the CDR3 is TGTGCCTGCGACACCCTGGGGGATTTGTACACCGATAAACTCATCTTT.

This clone is categorized as large. The V and J genes are TRDV3 and TRDJ1, with D possibly being TRDD2 (8 bases). V shed 2 bases and J shed 0 bases, with 31 bases lying between them. Per germline, CDR1 TVYSNPD and CDR2 GDNSRS (reference sequence). The CDR3 totals 20 residues. CDR3 coding DNA: TGTGCCTTTGAGGGGCCTTCCTATAGTTGGGGGACAACATACACCGATAAACTCATCTTT. Residues: CAFEGPSYSWGTTYTDKLIF.

This clone appeared a few times. The protein given by TCRdb reflects a much larger clone and differs at residue 10 from this DNA's translation, likely from a read error; the protein shown is the DNA's translation. The V gene is TRDV2, the J gene TRDJ1; perhaps TRDD3 as D (5 bases). The CDR3 is 18 amino acids. The V and J ends lost 0 bases and 0 bases respectively, with 19 bases between them. Germline loops: CDR1 GEAIGNYY, CDR2 EKD. CDR3 nucleotide sequence: TGTGCCTGTGACACCGTAGAATCGGGGGCTGCGAACACCGATAAACTCATCTTT. This encodes CACDTVESGAANTDKLIF.

This clone was picked up a small number of times. V and J are TRDV1 and TRDJ1, with D unresolved. Trimming took off 5 bases at V and 0 bases at J, with 37 bases between the two ends. The CDR3 extends over 23 amino acids. The germline V gene has CDR1 TSWWSYY and CDR2 QGS. The CDR3 DNA sequence: TGTGCTCTTGGGCCGTCCGGCTACGCCACTACATGGGTGAGACGATCCTACACCGATAAACTCATCTTT. Encoded protein: CALGPSGYATTWVRRSYTDKLIF.

This clone is categorized as medium-sized. A far larger clone is one base from this, pointing to a likely read error. The sample has other DNA sequences that encode this CDR3 too. The chain recombines TRDV2 with TRDJ3; 11 bases fit TRDD3. The CDR3 totals 19 residues. CDR1 and CDR2 (germline): GEAIGNYY, EKD. CDR3 bases: TGCGCCTGTGACACCATACTGGGGGATAGCTCCTGGGACACCCGACAGATGTTTTTC. Translation: CACDTILGDSSWDTRQMFF.

As concerns this clone: A single base is all that separates this from a far larger clone, so a read error is likely. The identical CDR3 is also encoded by other nucleotide sequences in the sample. The chain is built from TRDV2 and TRDJ1; D possibly corresponds to TRDD3 (5 bases). Deletions cut 0 bases from V and 0 bases from J, with 19 bases between. CDR1 and CDR2 (germline): GEAIGNYY, EKD. There are 18 residues in the CDR3. The CDR3 sequence is CACDTVESGTANTDKLIF. The CDR3 coding sequence is TGTGCCTGTGACACCGTGGAATCGGGGACTGCGAACACCGATAAACTCATCTTT.